What follows are 31 T cell receptor beta chains derived from one specimen sequenced in a study of metastatic and nonmetastatic thyroid tumors. Thyroid surgery was preceded by no treatment in any patient. TCRdb re-called the PCR reads via MiXCR. The sample gives roughly 14,000 clones, about 35% of which show up once; about 7% is in the top ten. The specimen was tumor tissue. These receptor sequences come from a female donor with papillary thyroid cancer or a benign thyroid nodule (not recorded which). Some clones in this sample may be carry-over from other donors' samples.

The chain employs TRBV30 and TRBJ2-7, with D perhaps TRBD2 (5 bases). The CDR3 extends over 11 amino acids. Deletions cut 3 bases from V and 4 bases from J, with 7 bases between. From germline, CDR1 is GTSNPN and CDR2 SVGIG (reference sequence). The CDR3 DNA reads as TGTGCCTGGAGCGGGGATTACGAGCAGTACTTC. It translates to CAWSGDYEQYF. The whole variable domain, remainder taken from reference TRBV30 and TRBJ2-7, is SQTIHQWPATLVQPVGSPLSLECTVEGTSNPNLYWYRQAAGRGLQLLFYSVGIGQISSEVPQNLSASRPQDRQFILSSKKLLLSDSGFYLCAWSGDYEQYFGPGTRLTVT.

This clone was seen many times. The chain employs TRBV4-2 and TRBJ2-3; either TRBD1 or TRBD2 may supply D (5 bases each). This CDR3 contains 14 residues. With 0 bases removed from V and 7 bases from J, the gap between germline ends came to 11 bases. Germline V gene sequence: CDR1 LGHNA, CDR2 YNFKEQ. The CDR3 nucleotides are TGTGCCAGCAGCCAAGAAAGTGGGGGATATACGCAGTATTTT. Translated: CASSQESGGYTQYF.

Relative to its sample, this clone is medium-sized. The chain links TRBV7-9 to TRBJ2-7; 9 bases agree with TRBD1. The CDR3 is made up of 15 amino acids. Looked up from germline, CDR1 is SEHNR and CDR2 is FQNEAQ (reference sequence). V dropped 4 bases and J dropped 3; count of bases not matched to a gene: 7. The CDR3 loop is CASSSSGTGFYEQYF. As DNA, the CDR3 is TGTGCCAGCAGCTCTTCCGGGACAGGGTTCTACGAGCAGTACTTC.

This chain connects TRBV20-1 to TRBJ2-7; 12 nucleotides agree with TRBD2. V gave up 5 bases and J gave up 4 bases; unmatched junction bases: 6. The CDR3 covers 14 residues. Germline lookup yields CDR1 DFQATT and CDR2 SNEGSKA (reference sequence). CDR3 sequence (DNA): TGCAGTGCTTCGACTAGCGGGGGCCTTTACGAGCAGTACTTC. Protein: CSASTSGGLYEQYF.

This clone was recorded a few times. Written as DNA, the CDR3 is TGTGCCAGCAGCCCTATCACCAAGAAGGAAGGGGAGCTGTTTTTT. The encoded protein is CASSPITKKEGELFF. The rearrangement joins TRBV11-2 to TRBJ2-2; D unresolved. Germline CDR1 and CDR2: SGHAT and FQNNGV. V shed 5 bases and J shed 8 bases, with 18 bases lying between them. This CDR3 spans 15 amino acids.

This clone was counted many times. This sequence joins TRBV20-1 and TRBJ1-1; unclear D gene. Looked up from germline, CDR1 is DFQATT and CDR2 is SNEGSKA (reference sequence). V lost 1 base to trimming and J lost 4 bases, with 13 bases between them. This CDR3 has 14 residues. The CDR3 bases are TGCAGTGCTAGAGTTGGCGGGCCGAGCACTGAAGCTTTCTTT. This encodes CSARVGGPSTEAFF.

This clone was detected ten times or more. The chain carries TRBV29-1 and TRBJ1-5; D gene uncertain. This CDR3 contains 13 residues. With 4 bases removed from V and 0 bases from J, the gap between germline ends came to 7 bases. Germline-derived CDR1 and CDR2 are SQVTM and ANQGSEA. CDR3 loop: CSVAPNSNQPQHF. In DNA form, the CDR3 reads TGCAGCGTTGCGCCTAATAGCAATCAGCCCCAGCATTTT.

This chain connects TRBV27 to TRBJ2-3, with 8 nucleotides matching TRBD1. The CDR3 is 14 amino acids. The germline CDR1 and CDR2 sequences are MNHEY and SMNVEV (reference sequence). The V gene end was trimmed by 3 bases and the J gene end by 3 bases; junction bases not matched to a gene: 2. In DNA, the CDR3 is TGTGCCAGCAGTTTCAGGACAGGGACAGATACGCAGTATTTT. Residues: CASSFRTGTDTQYF.

This clone came up many times. V is TRBV5-6 and J is TRBJ1-1, with D unresolved. The CDR3 is made up of 13 amino acids. V shed 0 bases and J shed 1 base, with 4 bases lying between them. Germline V gives CDR1 SGHDT, CDR2 YYEEEE. The DNA for the CDR3 is TGTGCCAGCAGCTTGGACAGGAACACTGAAGCTTTCTTT. Encoded protein: CASSLDRNTEAFF.

This clone was recorded many times. This rearrangement joins TRBV5-4 to TRBJ2-5, with no clear D. Germline V gives CDR1 SGHNT, CDR2 YYREEE (reference sequence). V was cut by 0 bases and J by 5 bases, with 5 bases left in between. This CDR3 comprises 12 residues. CDR3 loop: CASSLVGETQYF. In DNA form, the CDR3 reads TGTGCCAGCAGCTTGGTGGGGGAGACCCAGTACTTC.

This clone was recorded a few times. The chain employs TRBV9 and TRBJ2-7; D gene unclear. Per germline, CDR1 SGDLS and CDR2 YYNGEE. Trimming took off 1 base at V and 0 bases at J, with 8 bases between the two ends. This CDR3 is 14 amino acids long. CDR3 sequence: CASSVFGDSYEQYF. CDR3 DNA: TGTGCCAGCAGCGTATTCGGAGACTCCTACGAGCAGTACTTC.

By sample share, this clone is medium-sized (0.01 to 0.1%). V and J are TRBV6-1 and TRBJ2-3; possible D gene TRBD1, 6 bases. V was pared by 6 bases and J by 7 bases, with 8 bases between. This CDR3 is 11 amino acids long. Germline V lookup: CDR1 MNHNS, CDR2 SASEGT. The CDR3 loop reads CASRQGYTQYF. The CDR3 nucleotides read TGTGCCAGCAGACAGGGTTATACGCAGTATTTT.

This clone occurred a few times. The chain carries TRBV27 and TRBJ1-4; TRBD1 aligns across 9 bases. The junction had 2 bases not matched to a gene; V was cut back by 5 bases and J by 7 bases. This CDR3 region has 13 residues. The germline V gene has CDR1 MNHEY and CDR2 SMNVEV (reference sequence). Here the CDR3 DNA reads TGTGCCAGCAGTCGGGACAGGGTTGAAAAACTGTTTTTT. Translating gives CASSRDRVEKLFF.

The chain uses TRBV5-1 and TRBJ2-7; TRBD1 aligns across 9 bases. V dropped 4 bases and J dropped 3; count of bases not matched to a gene: 5. This CDR3 has 14 residues. CDR1 SGHRS and CDR2 YFSETQ come from the germline V gene. This CDR3 reads CASSPGTGNYEQYF. The CDR3 nucleotides read TGCGCCAGCAGCCCGGGGACAGGGAACTACGAGCAGTACTTC. The complete variable domain, with remaining parts taken from reference TRBV5-1 and TRBJ2-7, reads KAGVTQTPRYLIKTRGQQVTLSCSPISGHRSVSWYQQTPGQGLQFLFEYFSETQRNKGNFPGRFSGRQFSNSRSEMNVSTLELGDSALYLCASSPGTGNYEQYFGPGTRLTVT.

This clone appeared many times. The chain carries TRBV4-2 and TRBJ2-4; 9 bases line up with TRBD2. Looked up from germline, CDR1 is LGHNA and CDR2 is YNFKEQ. Losses at the gene ends were 3 bases for V and 0 bases for J; bases not matched to a gene: 3. The CDR3 spans 16 residues. The CDR3, as DNA: TGTGCCAGCAGCCAGATAGCGGGGGCAGCCAAAAACATTCAGTACTTC. Its translation: CASSQIAGAAKNIQYF.

This clone counts as large (0.1 to 1%). The J gene is TRBJ2-1, the V gene TRBV7-6; D might be TRBD2 (5 bases). V was cut by 1 base and J by 9 bases, with 7 bases left in between. CDR3 size: 12 residues. Germline V gene sequence: CDR1 SGHVS, CDR2 FNYEAQ. The CDR3 region is CASSLEGSEQFF. For the CDR3, the DNA is TGTGCCAGCAGCTTAGAAGGGAGTGAGCAGTTCTTC.

The chain links TRBV28 to TRBJ1-4; 9 nucleotides line up with TRBD1. Trimming removed 4 bases from V and 10 bases from J; junction bases left unmatched: 10. In germline, CDR1 is MDHEN, CDR2 SYDVKM. This CDR3 contains 15 residues. The CDR3 bases are TGTGCCAGCAGTTCGGCGGGACAGGGTTTTGGAAAACTGTTTTTT. It is translated as CASSSAGQGFGKLFF.

In this sample, this clone turned up many times. The chain joins TRBV7-7 to TRBJ2-5, with a tentative D call TRBD1 (6 bases). V was clipped by 1 base and J by 7 bases, with 13 bases between them. Germline CDR1 reads SSHAT; CDR2 reads FNYEAQ (reference sequence). This CDR3 contains 14 residues. CDR3 nucleotides: TGTGCCAGCAGCTTAGATGCGACCAGGGGGACCCAGTACTTC. It is translated as CASSLDATRGTQYF.

The CDR3: CASSFNGGDYEQYF. CDR3 coding DNA: TGTGCCAGCAGCTTCAACGGGGGTGACTACGAGCAGTACTTC. This chain uses TRBV7-2 with TRBJ2-7, with D possibly being TRBD2 (6 bases). Germline values: CDR1 SGHTA, CDR2 FQGNSA. V was clipped by 3 bases and J by 3 bases, with 12 bases between them. The CDR3 sequence is 14 residues long.

This clone was counted a few times. The rearrangement uses TRBV6-1 and TRBJ2-1, with D perhaps matching TRBD1 (6 bases). Germline CDR1 is MNHNS and CDR2 is SASEGT. Trimming removed 3 bases from V and 7 bases from J, with 22 bases in between. The CDR3 is 17 amino acids. CDR3 bases: TGTGCCAGCAGTGATATAACCCCCACAGGGCCTAAGAATGAGCAGTTCTTC. This gives the protein CASSDITPTGPKNEQFF.

There are a few counts of this clone. V and J are TRBV28 and TRBJ2-1; D perhaps matches TRBD1 (5 bases). Trimming shortened V by 3 bases and J by 2 bases, and 11 bases separated the two germline ends. CDR1 is MDHEN, CDR2 SYDVKM, per germline. The CDR3 spans 15 residues. In DNA, the CDR3 is TGTGCCAGCAGTTTGGTGACAGTGGCCTACAATGAGCAGTTCTTC. Translated: CASSLVTVAYNEQFF.

This chain connects TRBV18 to TRBJ2-7; 8 bases are shared with TRBD1. The CDR3 contains 14 residues. CDR1 is KGHSH, CDR2 LQKENI, per germline. The V segment lost 3 bases and the J segment 1 base; nucleotides outside the gene matches: 2. The CDR3 sequence: CASSPGTGSYEQYF. The CDR3 DNA reads TGTGCCAGCTCACCGGGGACAGGATCCTACGAGCAGTACTTC.

This clone was found a few times. V gene TRBV27 combines with J gene TRBJ1-5; 7 bases line up with TRBD2. The J call may be mistaken, given a closer DNA end match to TRBJ2-3. Germline CDR1 reads MNHEY; CDR2 reads SMNVEV (reference sequence). This CDR3 is built from 15 residues. The chain's CDR3 is CASSPFAGENQPQYF. CDR3 DNA: TGTGCCAGCAGCCCTTTCGCGGGGGAGAATCAGCCCCAGTATTTT.

The chain couples TRBV6-1 to TRBJ2-7; 8 positions match TRBD2. Germline V gene lookup returns CDR1 MNHNS and CDR2 SASEGT. The CDR3 has 14 residues. V shed 0 bases and J 3 bases; nucleotides not matched to a gene: 1. For the CDR3, the DNA is TGTGCCAGCAGTGAAGCTGGGACTAGCTACGAGCAGTACTTC. Translating gives CASSEAGTSYEQYF.

This clone was observed many times. The CDR3 loop reads CATSVWGEQYF. The CDR3 DNA reads as TGTGCCACCAGTGTGTGGGGCGAGCAGTACTTC. The V call is TRBV24-1, the J call TRBJ2-7; D gene ambiguous. The germline gives CDR1 KGHDR, CDR2 SFDVKD. Trimming took 5 bases from V and 6 from J, leaving 7 bases between them. The CDR3 has 11 residues.

This clone appeared many times. The gene calls are TRBV7-2 and TRBJ2-1, with D possibly TRBD2 on 7 matching bases. Germline V gene data show CDR1 as SGHTA and CDR2 as FQGNSA. This CDR3 is 17 amino acids long. Trimming removed 6 bases from V and 8 bases from J, with 26 bases in between. The CDR3 nucleotides read TGTGCCAGCAGTCTCTACTTCGGTGCAGGGGCGGGGGATGAGCAGTTCTTC. Its protein product is CASSLYFGAGAGDEQFF.

This clone is deemed medium-sized. The rearrangement joins TRBV30 to TRBJ2-7; D gene unclear. Trimming shortened V by 4 bases and J by 1 base, and 11 bases separated the two germline ends. The CDR3 totals 13 residues. CDR1 is GTSNPN, CDR2 SVGIG, per germline (reference sequence). Here the CDR3 DNA reads TGTGCCTGGACCTCACCTCCATCCTACGAGCAGTACTTC. Encoded protein: CAWTSPPSYEQYF.

The chain carries TRBV4-2 and TRBJ1-2; 8 nucleotides line up with TRBD1. The trim removed 1 base at V and 4 bases at J, leaving 8 bases unmatched. The CDR3 runs 16 residues. The germline V gene has CDR1 LGHNA and CDR2 YNFKEQ. The CDR3 loop reads CASSQVIGQGGYGYTF. DNA of the CDR3: TGTGCCAGCAGCCAAGTGATAGGACAGGGAGGCTATGGCTACACCTTC.

The chain carries TRBV27 and TRBJ2-7; 9 nucleotides match TRBD2. This CDR3 contains 15 residues. Trimming cost V 7 bases and J 4 bases; bases outside gene matches: 11. Germline V CDR1 and CDR2: MNHEY, SMNVEV (reference sequence). The CDR3 sequence is CASKQSGTSPYEQYF. The CDR3 DNA follows: TGTGCCAGCAAACAATCCGGGACTAGCCCTTACGAGCAGTACTTC.

The table lists this clone with a few counts. The V and J genes are TRBV6-6 and TRBJ2-6; either TRBD1 or TRBD2 may supply D (5 bases each). The germline V gene encodes CDR1 MNHNY and CDR2 SVGAGI (reference sequence). The CDR3 has 18 residues. V dropped 0 bases and J dropped 1 base, with 13 bases sitting between them. This chain's CDR3 is CASSYSGVGRSGANVLTF. CDR3 nucleotides: TGTGCCAGCAGTTACTCGGGGGTAGGCAGGTCTGGGGCCAACGTCCTGACTTTC.

The chain couples TRBV7-3 to TRBJ1-1; D is possibly TRBD1 (5 bases). Germline V gene lookup returns CDR1 SGHTA and CDR2 FQGTGA. Trimming stripped 2 bases from V and 4 bases from J, with 8 bases between. There are 13 residues in the CDR3. Here the CDR3 reads CASSLGHSTEAFF. The CDR3 DNA is TGTGCCAGCAGCTTAGGACACTCCACTGAAGCTTTCTTT.